What follows are 21 T cell receptor beta chains derived from one specimen sequenced in a study of blood T cell repertoires in COVID-19. Measured with immunoSEQ multiplex PCR; TCRdb has only the in-frame clones, and not every one. The sample shows approximately 300,000 clones, 85% to 90% of them seen only once. The sequenced material came from PBMCs or T cells enriched from blood (not recorded which). All receptors derive from a woman aged 18-29 years who had recovered from COVID-19.

The chain's CDR3 is CASSFWRGGADTQYF. The CDR3 bases are TGTGCCAGCAGTTTTTGGCGGGGGGGCGCAGATACGCAGTATTTT. This chain uses TRBV27 with TRBJ2-3; 9 bases match TRBD2. CDR3 length equals 15 residues. Trimming took 3 bases from V and 4 from J; bases not matched to a gene: 5. Germline CDR1 reads MNHEY; CDR2 reads SMNVEV (reference sequence).

The chain links TRBV28 to TRBJ2-1, with 7 bases fitting TRBD2. The CDR3 spans 15 residues. V was pared by 5 bases and J by 7 bases, with 11 bases of the junction left unmatched. Germline CDR1 and CDR2: MDHEN and SYDVKM. This CDR3 is CASSPSGAGVNEQFF. The CDR3 DNA reads TGTGCCAGCAGTCCATCCGGGGCGGGAGTAAATGAGCAGTTCTTC.

This clone was recorded only once. The rearrangement uses TRBV12-3 or TRBV12-4 and TRBJ1-2; D is undetermined. V was pared by 1 base and J by 3 bases, with 6 bases between. The CDR3 length is 13 residues. The CDR3 here is CASSLDNDYGYTF. DNA of the CDR3: TGTGCCAGCAGTTTAGACAATGACTATGGCTACACCTTC.

This clone was counted a few times. The chain couples TRBV18 to TRBJ1-4; D possibly corresponds to TRBD1 (6 bases). Between the trimmed V and J ends, which lost 0 bases and 6 bases, there was a span of 20 bases. The CDR3 extends over 18 amino acids. The germline V gene has CDR1 KGHSH and CDR2 LQKENI. The CDR3 region is CASSPPFRDTQRYEKLFF. The CDR3 DNA is TGTGCCAGCTCACCACCGTTCCGGGACACCCAACGGTATGAAAAACTGTTTTTT.

In this sample, this clone turned up once. This rearrangement joins TRBV6-5 to TRBJ1-2; 8 nucleotides align to TRBD1. Germline trimming cut 2 bases from V and 8 bases from J; bases unmatched to any gene: 4. The CDR3 is made up of 13 amino acids. Germline CDR1 is MNHEY and CDR2 is SVGAGI. The CDR3 DNA follows: TGTGCCAGCAGTTACGTGACAGGGGTAGGCTACACCTTC. It specifies CASSYVTGVGYTF.

The V gene is TRBV28, the J gene TRBJ2-2, with TRBD1 identical over 7 bases. Germline CDR1 and CDR2: MDHEN and SYDVKM. The CDR3 loop spans 15 amino acids. Germline trimming cut 6 bases from V and 0 bases from J; bases unmatched to any gene: 4. CDR3 region: CASSLGGANTGELFF. The DNA of the CDR3 is TGTGCCAGCAGCCTAGGGGGCGCGAACACCGGGGAGCTGTTTTTT. Based on the CDR3 plus reference TRBV28 and TRBJ2-2, the full variable domain is DVKVTQSSRYLVKRTGEKVFLECVQDMDHENMFWYRQDPGLGLRLIYFSYDVKMKEKGDIPEGYSVSREKKERFSLILESASTNQTSMYLCASSLGGANTGELFFGEGSRLTVL.

The chain links TRBV4-2 to TRBJ2-1, with 11 bases aligning to TRBD2. Germline V lookup: CDR1 LGHNA, CDR2 YNFKEQ. The J segment lost 0 bases and the V segment lost 0 bases, leaving 7 bases of the junction unmatched. This CDR3 has 19 residues. The CDR3 DNA is TGTGCCAGCAGCCAAGATCTCCTAGCGGGAGGTAGCTCCTACAATGAGCAGTTCTTC. Its protein is CASSQDLLAGGSSYNEQFF.

The V and J genes are TRBV29-1 and TRBJ2-5; 10 bases align to TRBD1. The junction had 12 bases not matched to a gene; V was cut back by 6 bases and J by 5 bases. Germline CDR1 reads SQVTM; CDR2 reads ANQGSEA. This CDR3 is built from 15 residues. The CDR3 loop reads CSVAPGQGLSETQYF. The CDR3 region has the DNA TGCAGCGTCGCTCCGGGACAGGGGTTGTCGGAGACCCAGTACTTC.

The rearrangement links TRBV13 to TRBJ2-7; tentatively, D is TRBD2 (6 bases). V was clipped by 5 bases and J by 3 bases, with 14 bases between them. The CDR3 contains 14 residues. Germline assignment: CDR1 PRHDT and CDR2 FYEKMQ (reference sequence). The CDR3 DNA sequence: TGTGCCAGCAGCCCGAAGGGGCGGGGCTACGAGCAGTACTTC. Its translation: CASSPKGRGYEQYF. The full variable domain, its missing parts supplied by reference TRBV13 and TRBJ2-7, is AAGVIQSPRHLIKEKRETATLKCYPIPRHDTVYWYQQGPGQDPQFLISFYEKMQSDKGSIPDRFSAQQFSDYHSELNMSSLELGDSALYFCASSPKGRGYEQYFGPGTRLTVT.

This clone was detected only once. The V call is TRBV30, the J call TRBJ1-2, with TRBD1 matching 9 bases. CDR1 is GTSNPN, CDR2 SVGIG, per germline (reference sequence). The J segment lost 4 bases and the V segment lost 2 bases, leaving 8 bases of the junction unmatched. CDR3 size: 15 residues. The CDR3 DNA is TGTGCCTGGAGTTCCCCGGGACAGGGTTTCTATGGCTACACCTTC. It yields the protein CAWSSPGQGFYGYTF.

The chain links TRBV28 to TRBJ1-5, with a weak D call TRBD1 (6 bases). Germline CDR1 and CDR2: MDHEN and SYDVKM. Trimming took off 6 bases at V and 2 bases at J, with 17 bases between the two ends. The CDR3 is 16 residues long. CDR3 loop: CASRVDRPAGNQPQHF. The CDR3, as DNA: TGTGCCAGCAGGGTTGACAGGCCCGCCGGCAATCAGCCCCAGCATTTT.

V usage is TRBV7-9 and J usage is TRBJ1-1; D possibly corresponds to TRBD1 (6 bases). Trimming shortened V by 4 bases and J by 1 base, and 16 bases separated the two germline ends. Germline V gives CDR1 SEHNR, CDR2 FQNEAQ (reference sequence). The CDR3 sequence is 16 residues long. CDR3 residues: CASSWGRVGGNTEAFF. CDR3 DNA sequence: TGTGCCAGCAGCTGGGGGCGAGTGGGCGGGAACACTGAAGCTTTCTTT.

The chain joins TRBV18 to TRBJ1-1, with TRBD1 identical over 10 bases. CDR1 is KGHSH and CDR2 is LQKENI in the germline V gene. After removal of 2 bases from V and 4 bases from J, the junction contained 4 bases not matched to a gene. The CDR3 extends over 15 amino acids. In nucleotides, the CDR3 is TGTGCCAGCTCACCAAGACAGGGGGCCGGCACTGAAGCTTTCTTT. Residues: CASSPRQGAGTEAFF.

The V call is TRBV7-8, the J call TRBJ1-1; no clear D. The CDR3 length is 13 residues. Per the germline V gene, CDR1 is SGHVS and CDR2 is FQNEAQ. V gave up 4 bases and J gave up 1 base, with 7 bases separating them. The CDR3 DNA reads TGTGCCAGCAGCTCACAAAGGAACACTGAAGCTTTCTTT. Amino acid sequence: CASSSQRNTEAFF.

Only a few counts were recorded for this clone. The chain has TRBV3-1 (or the pseudogene TRBV3-2) and TRBJ1-4; D ambiguous. Germline V gene data show CDR1 as LGHDT and CDR2 as YNNKEL (reference sequence). The CDR3 consists of 15 residues. The ends were cut back, 0 bases at V and 2 bases at J, with 7 bases in the middle. CDR3 sequence: CASSQDSGTNEKLFF. The CDR3 DNA reads as TGTGCCAGCAGCCAAGATTCGGGGACTAATGAAAAACTGTTTTTT.

This chain links TRBV3-1 (or the pseudogene TRBV3-2) with TRBJ1-2, with D possibly matching TRBD1 (6 bases). This CDR3 contains 13 residues. Germline loops: CDR1 LGHDT, CDR2 YNNKEL (reference sequence). Trimming removed 4 bases at V and 8 bases at J, with 14 bases between. The CDR3 DNA sequence: TGTGCCAGCAGCCTAACCGGGACACCCGGCTACACCTTC. Residues: CASSLTGTPGYTF.

This clone was picked up one time. The chain combines TRBV14 with TRBJ1-1; maybe TRBD1 (6 bases). The germline CDR1 and CDR2 sequences are SGHDN and FVKESK. The ends were cut back, 6 bases at V and 4 bases at J, with 12 bases in the middle. The CDR3 is 13 residues long. Written as DNA, the CDR3 is TGTGCCAGCAGACCGCAGGGGAGCACTGAAGCTTTCTTT. Residues: CASRPQGSTEAFF.

J is TRBJ1-1 and V is TRBV24-1; 9 bases align to TRBD1. CDR1 is KGHDR and CDR2 is SFDVKD in the germline V gene. The CDR3 has 16 amino acids. The V gene end was trimmed by 3 bases and the J gene end by 5 bases; junction bases not matched to a gene: 9. The CDR3 bases are TGTGCCACCAGTGATGCCCGGACAGGGGCTGGGACTGAAGCTTTCTTT. Its translation: CATSDARTGAGTEAFF.

The rearrangement uses TRBV12-3 or TRBV12-4 and TRBJ1-2; the D gene is possibly TRBD1 (6 bases). The V end lost 4 bases, the J end lost 7 bases, and 13 bases lay between the germline ends. The CDR3 spans 13 residues. CDR3 sequence: CASSSGEWSGYTF. As DNA, the CDR3 is TGTGCCAGCAGTTCAGGGGAATGGAGTGGCTACACCTTC.

This chain joins TRBV9 and TRBJ1-2; no reliable D call. Germline CDR1 is SGDLS and CDR2 is YYNGEE. V was pared by 0 bases and J by 2 bases, with 11 bases between. The CDR3 has 15 amino acids. As DNA, the CDR3 is TGTGCCAGCAGCGTAGATATGGCAGTGAACTATGGCTACACCTTC. Amino acids: CASSVDMAVNYGYTF.

V is TRBV6-5 and J is TRBJ1-4; perhaps TRBD1 as D (6 bases). This CDR3 comprises 13 residues. Trimming took 7 bases from V and 8 from J, leaving 14 bases between them. Per the germline V gene, CDR1 is MNHEY and CDR2 is SVGAGI. The CDR3 protein is CASIGDTAEKLFF. For the CDR3, the DNA is TGTGCCAGCATTGGGGACACCGCCGAAAAACTGTTTTTT.